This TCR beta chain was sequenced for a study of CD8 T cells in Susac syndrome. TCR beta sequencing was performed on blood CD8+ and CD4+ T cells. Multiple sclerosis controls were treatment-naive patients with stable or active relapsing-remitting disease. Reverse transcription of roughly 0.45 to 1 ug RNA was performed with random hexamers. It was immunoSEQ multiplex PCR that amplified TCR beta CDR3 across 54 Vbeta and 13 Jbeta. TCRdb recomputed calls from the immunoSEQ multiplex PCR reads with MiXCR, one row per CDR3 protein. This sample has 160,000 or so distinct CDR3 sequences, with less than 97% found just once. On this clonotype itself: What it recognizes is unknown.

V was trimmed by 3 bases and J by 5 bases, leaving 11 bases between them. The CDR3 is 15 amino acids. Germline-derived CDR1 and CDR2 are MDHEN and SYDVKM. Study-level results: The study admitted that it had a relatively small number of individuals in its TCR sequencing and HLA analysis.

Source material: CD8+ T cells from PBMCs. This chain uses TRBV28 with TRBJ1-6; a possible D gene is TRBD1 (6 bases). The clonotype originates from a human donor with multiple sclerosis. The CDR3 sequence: CASSLGATNNSPLHF. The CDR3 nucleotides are TGTGCCAGCAGTTTGGGGGCCACCAATAATTCACCCCTCCACTTT.